The sequence of this T cell receptor (beta chain) was determined in a study of blood T cell repertoires in COVID-19. Participant-reported clinical history was the basis for cohort assignment. Germline CDR1 reads SNHLY; CDR2 reads FYNNEI. The CDR3 extends over 14 amino acids. V was trimmed by 8 bases and J by 0 bases, leaving 13 bases between them. Only in-frame clones appear in the TCRdb table, and some are missing; sequencing was by immunoSEQ multiplex PCR. The sample includes hundreds of thousands of clones, around 90% of them seen just once. V gene TRBV2 combines with J gene TRBJ1-2; D uncertain. This clonotype was sampled from a woman aged 40 to 49 who had recovered from COVID-19. The sample consisted of PBMCs or T cells enriched from blood (not recorded which). CDR3 in DNA: TGTGCCAGCCCTGCGACTACAGCTAACTATGGCTACACCTTC. Encoded protein: CASPATTANYGYTF. Using reference TRBV2 and TRBJ1-2 for the parts outside the CDR3, the full variable domain is EPEVTQTPSHQVTQMGQEVILRCVPISNHLYFYWYRQILGQKVEFLVSFYNNEISEKSEIFDDQFSVERPDGSNFTLKIRSTKLEDSAMYFCASPATTANYGYTFGSGTRLTVV.